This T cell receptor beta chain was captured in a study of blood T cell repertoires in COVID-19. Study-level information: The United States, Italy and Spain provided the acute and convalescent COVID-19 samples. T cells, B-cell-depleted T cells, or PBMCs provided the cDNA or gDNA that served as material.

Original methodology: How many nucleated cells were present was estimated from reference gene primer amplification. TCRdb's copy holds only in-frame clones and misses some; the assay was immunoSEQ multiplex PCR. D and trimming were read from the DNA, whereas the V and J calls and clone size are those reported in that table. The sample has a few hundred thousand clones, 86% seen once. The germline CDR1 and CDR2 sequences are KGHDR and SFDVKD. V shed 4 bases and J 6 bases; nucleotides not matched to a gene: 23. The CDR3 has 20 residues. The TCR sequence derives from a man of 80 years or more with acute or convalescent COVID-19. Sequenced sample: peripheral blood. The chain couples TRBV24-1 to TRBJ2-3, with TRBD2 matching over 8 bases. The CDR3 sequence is CATSDAGEVGSSGGMDTQYF. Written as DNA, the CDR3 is TGTGCCACCAGTGACGCGGGTGAGGTGGGGTCGAGCGGGGGCATGGATACGCAGTATTTT.